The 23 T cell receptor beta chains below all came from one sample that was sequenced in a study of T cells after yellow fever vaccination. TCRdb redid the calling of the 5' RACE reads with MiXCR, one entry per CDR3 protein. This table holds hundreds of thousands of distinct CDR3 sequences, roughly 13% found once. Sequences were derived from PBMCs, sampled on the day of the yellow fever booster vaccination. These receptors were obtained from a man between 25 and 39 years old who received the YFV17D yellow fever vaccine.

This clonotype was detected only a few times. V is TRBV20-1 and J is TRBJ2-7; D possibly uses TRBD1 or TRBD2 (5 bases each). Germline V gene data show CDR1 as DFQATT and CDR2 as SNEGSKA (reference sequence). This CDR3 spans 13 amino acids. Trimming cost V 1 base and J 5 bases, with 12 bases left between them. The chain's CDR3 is CSARAWDVHEQYF. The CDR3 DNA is TGCAGTGCTAGAGCCTGGGACGTCCACGAGCAGTACTTC.

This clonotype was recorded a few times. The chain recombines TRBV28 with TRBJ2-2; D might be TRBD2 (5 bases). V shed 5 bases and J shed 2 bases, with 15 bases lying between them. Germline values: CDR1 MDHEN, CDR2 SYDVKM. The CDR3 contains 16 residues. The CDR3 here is CASSNGLRGNTGELFF. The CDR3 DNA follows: TGTGCCAGCAGTAACGGGCTCCGGGGAAACACCGGGGAGCTGTTTTTT.

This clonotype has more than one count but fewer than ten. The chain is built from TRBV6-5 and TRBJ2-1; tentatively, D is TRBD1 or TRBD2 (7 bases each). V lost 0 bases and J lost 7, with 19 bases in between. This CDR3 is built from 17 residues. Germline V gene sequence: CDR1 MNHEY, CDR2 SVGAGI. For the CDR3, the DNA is TGTGCCAGCAGTTACTCGAGCGTCGGCCAGGGGGGGAATGAGCAGTTCTTC. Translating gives CASSYSSVGQGGNEQFF.

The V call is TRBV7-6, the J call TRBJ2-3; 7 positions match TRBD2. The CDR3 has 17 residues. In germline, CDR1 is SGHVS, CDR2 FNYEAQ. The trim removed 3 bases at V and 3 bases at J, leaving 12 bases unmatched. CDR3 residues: CASSFTSDGRGTDTQYF. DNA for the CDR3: TGTGCCAGCAGCTTTACTAGCGACGGTCGGGGAACAGATACGCAGTATTTT.

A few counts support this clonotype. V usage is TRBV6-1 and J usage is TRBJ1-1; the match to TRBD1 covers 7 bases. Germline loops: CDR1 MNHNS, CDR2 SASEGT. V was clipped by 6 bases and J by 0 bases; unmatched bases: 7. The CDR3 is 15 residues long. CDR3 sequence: CASRRQGGMNTEAFF. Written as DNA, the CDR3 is TGTGCCAGCAGACGACAGGGTGGTATGAACACTGAAGCTTTCTTT.

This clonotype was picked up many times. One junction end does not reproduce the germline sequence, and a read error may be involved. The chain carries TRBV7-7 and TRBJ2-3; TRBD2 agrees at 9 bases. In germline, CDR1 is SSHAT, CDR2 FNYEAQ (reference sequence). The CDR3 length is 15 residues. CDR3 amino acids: CASSLGSGRTDTQYF. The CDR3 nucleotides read TGTGCTAGCAGCTTAGGGAGCGGGAGGACAGATACGCAGTATTTT.

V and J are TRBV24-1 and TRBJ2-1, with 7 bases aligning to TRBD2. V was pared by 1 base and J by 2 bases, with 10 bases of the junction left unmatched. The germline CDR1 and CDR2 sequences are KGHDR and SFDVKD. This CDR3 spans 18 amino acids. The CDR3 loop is CATSDFSASGLPYNEQFF. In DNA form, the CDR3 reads TGTGCCACCAGTGATTTTTCAGCTAGCGGTTTACCCTACAATGAGCAGTTCTTC.

For the CDR3, the DNA is TGTGCCGTCGGGACAGGGGTTGCAGATACGCAGTATTTT. Its protein product is CAVGTGVADTQYF. This rearrangement joins TRBV6-1 to TRBJ2-3, with 10 nucleotides matching TRBD1. V was clipped by 11 bases and J by 4 bases; unmatched bases: 6. The CDR3 is made up of 13 amino acids. The V gene's germline CDR1 is MNHNS and CDR2 SASEGT.

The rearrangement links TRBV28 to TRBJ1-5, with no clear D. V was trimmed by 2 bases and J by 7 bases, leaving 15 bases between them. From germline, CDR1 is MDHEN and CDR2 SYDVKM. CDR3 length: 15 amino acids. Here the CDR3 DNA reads TGTGCCAGCAGTTTAGTGACTCTGGCGGGCCAGCCCCAGCATTTT. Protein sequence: CASSLVTLAGQPQHF. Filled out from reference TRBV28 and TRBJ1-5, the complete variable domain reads DVKVTQSSRYLVKRTGEKVFLECVQDMDHENMFWYRQDPGLGLRLIYFSYDVKMKEKGDIPEGYSVSREKKERFSLILESASTNQTSMYLCASSLVTLAGQPQHFGDGTRLSIL.

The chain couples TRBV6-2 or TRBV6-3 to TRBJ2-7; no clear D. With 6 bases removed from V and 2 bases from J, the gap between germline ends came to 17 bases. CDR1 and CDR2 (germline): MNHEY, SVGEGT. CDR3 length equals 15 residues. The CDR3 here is CASRPKNPGPYEQYF. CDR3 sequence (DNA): TGTGCCAGCAGGCCAAAAAACCCTGGCCCCTACGAGCAGTACTTC.

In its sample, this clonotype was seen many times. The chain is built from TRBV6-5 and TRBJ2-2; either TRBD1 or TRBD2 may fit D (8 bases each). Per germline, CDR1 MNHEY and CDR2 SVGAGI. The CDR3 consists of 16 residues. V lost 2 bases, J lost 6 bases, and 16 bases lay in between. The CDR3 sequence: CASSYTGGLVSGELFF. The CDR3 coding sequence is TGTGCCAGCAGTTACACAGGGGGACTAGTTTCCGGGGAGCTGTTTTTT.

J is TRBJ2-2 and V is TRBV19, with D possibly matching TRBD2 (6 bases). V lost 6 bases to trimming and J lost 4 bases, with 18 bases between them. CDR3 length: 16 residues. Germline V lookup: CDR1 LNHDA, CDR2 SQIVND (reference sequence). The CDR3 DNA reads TGTGCCAGTAGCACCCCCCGCGGGGTGAGCACCGGGGAGCTGTTTTTT. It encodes CASSTPRGVSTGELFF.

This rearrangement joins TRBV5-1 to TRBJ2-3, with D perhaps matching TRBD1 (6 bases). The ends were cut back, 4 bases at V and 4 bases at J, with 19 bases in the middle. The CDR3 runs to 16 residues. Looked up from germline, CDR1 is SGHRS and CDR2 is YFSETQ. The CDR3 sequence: CASSQAAQGYPDTQYF. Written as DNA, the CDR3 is TGCGCCAGCAGCCAGGCAGCTCAGGGGTACCCAGATACGCAGTATTTT.

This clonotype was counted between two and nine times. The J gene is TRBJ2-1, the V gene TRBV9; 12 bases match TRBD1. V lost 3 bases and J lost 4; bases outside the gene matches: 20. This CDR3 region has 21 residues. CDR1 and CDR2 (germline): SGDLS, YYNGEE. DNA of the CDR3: TGTGCCAGCAGCGCTCGTCCGGGGCTTTCCGGGACAGGGGGCGAGTACAATGAGCAGTTCTTC. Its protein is CASSARPGLSGTGGEYNEQFF.

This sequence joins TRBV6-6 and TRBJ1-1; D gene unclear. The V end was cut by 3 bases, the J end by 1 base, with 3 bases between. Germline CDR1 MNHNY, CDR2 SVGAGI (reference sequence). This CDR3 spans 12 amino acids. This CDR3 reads CASSYANTEAFF. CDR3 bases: TGTGCCAGCAGTTATGCGAACACTGAAGCTTTCTTT.

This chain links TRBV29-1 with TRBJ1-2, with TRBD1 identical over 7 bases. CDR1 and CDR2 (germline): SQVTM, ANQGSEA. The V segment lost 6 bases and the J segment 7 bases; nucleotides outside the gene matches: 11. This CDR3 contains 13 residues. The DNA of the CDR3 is TGCAGCGTAGTGACAGGGCTTTCTAGTGGCTACACCTTC. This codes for CSVVTGLSSGYTF.

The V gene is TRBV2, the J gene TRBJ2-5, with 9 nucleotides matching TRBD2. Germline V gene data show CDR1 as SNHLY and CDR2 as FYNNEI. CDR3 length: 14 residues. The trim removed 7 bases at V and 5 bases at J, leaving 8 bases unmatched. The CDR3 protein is CASKAGGDSETQYF. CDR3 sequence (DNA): TGTGCCAGCAAGGCGGGAGGGGACTCGGAGACCCAGTACTTC.

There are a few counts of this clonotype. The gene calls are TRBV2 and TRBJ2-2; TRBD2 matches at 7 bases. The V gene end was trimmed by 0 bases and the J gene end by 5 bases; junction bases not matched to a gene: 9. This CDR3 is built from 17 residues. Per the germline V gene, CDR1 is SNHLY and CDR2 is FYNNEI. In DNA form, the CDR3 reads TGTGCCAGCAGTGAAGCGGGGGGAGGGCCGGGGACCGGGGAGCTGTTTTTT. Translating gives CASSEAGGGPGTGELFF.

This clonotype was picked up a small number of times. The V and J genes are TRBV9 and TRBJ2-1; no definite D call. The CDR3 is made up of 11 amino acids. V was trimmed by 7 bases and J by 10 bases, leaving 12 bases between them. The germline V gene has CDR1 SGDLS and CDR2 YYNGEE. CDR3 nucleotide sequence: TGTGCCAGCGGACGTATGGAAGAGCAGTTCTTC. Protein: CASGRMEEQFF.

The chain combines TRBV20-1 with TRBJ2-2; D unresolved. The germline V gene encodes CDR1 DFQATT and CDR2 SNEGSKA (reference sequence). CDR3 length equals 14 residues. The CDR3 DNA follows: TGCTTCTGGACCCAGGCTCCGGGCACCGGGGAGCTGTTTTTT. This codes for CFWTQAPGTGELFF.

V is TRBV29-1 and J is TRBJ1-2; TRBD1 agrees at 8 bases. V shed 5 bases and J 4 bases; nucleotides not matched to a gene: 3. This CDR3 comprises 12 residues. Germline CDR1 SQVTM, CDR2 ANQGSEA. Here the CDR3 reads CSVTGTGYGYTF. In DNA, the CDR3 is TGCAGCGTTACTGGGACAGGCTATGGCTACACCTTC.

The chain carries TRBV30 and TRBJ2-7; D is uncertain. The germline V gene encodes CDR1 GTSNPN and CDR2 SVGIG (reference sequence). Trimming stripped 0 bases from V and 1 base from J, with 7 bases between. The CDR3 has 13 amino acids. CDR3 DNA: TGTGCCTGGAGTGTAGACTGGTCCTACGAGCAGTACTTC. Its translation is CAWSVDWSYEQYF.

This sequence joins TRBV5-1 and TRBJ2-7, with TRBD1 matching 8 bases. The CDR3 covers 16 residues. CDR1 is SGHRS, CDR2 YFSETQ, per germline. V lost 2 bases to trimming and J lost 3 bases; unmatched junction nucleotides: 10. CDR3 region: CASSFRTGKENYEQYF. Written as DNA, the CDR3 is TGCGCCAGCAGCTTTAGGACAGGGAAAGAAAACTACGAGCAGTACTTC. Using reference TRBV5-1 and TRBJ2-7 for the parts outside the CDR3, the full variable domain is KAGVTQTPRYLIKTRGQQVTLSCSPISGHRSVSWYQQTPGQGLQFLFEYFSETQRNKGNFPGRFSGRQFSNSRSEMNVSTLELGDSALYLCASSFRTGKENYEQYFGPGTRLTVT.